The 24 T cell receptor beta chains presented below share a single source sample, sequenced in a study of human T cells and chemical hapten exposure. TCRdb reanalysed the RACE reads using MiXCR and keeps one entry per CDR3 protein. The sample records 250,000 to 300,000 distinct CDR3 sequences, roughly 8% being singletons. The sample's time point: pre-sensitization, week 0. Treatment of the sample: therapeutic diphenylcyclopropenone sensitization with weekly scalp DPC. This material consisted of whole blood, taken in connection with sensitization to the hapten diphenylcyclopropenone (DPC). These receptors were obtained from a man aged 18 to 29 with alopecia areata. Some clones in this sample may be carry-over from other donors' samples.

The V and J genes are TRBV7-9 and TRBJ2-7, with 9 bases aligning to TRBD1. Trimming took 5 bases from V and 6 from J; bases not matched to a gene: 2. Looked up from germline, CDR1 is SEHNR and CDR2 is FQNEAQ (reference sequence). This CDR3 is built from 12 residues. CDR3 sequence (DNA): TGTGCCAGCAGCCAGGACAGGGGCGAGCAGTACGTC. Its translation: CASSQDRGEQYV.

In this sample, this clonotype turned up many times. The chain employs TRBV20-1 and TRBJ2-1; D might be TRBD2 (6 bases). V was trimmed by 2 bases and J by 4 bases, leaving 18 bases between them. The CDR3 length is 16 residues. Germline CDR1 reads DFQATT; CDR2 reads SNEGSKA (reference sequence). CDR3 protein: CSARTPTGGDYNEQFF. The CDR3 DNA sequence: TGCAGTGCTAGAACACCCACTGGCGGGGATTACAATGAGCAGTTCTTC.

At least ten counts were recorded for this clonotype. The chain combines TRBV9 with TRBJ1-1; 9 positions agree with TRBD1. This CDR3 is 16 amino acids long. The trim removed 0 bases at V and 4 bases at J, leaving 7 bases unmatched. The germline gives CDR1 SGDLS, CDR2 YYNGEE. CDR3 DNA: TGTGCCAGCAGCGTAGGGGGACAGGGAGGGTTCACTGAAGCTTTCTTT. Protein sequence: CASSVGGQGGFTEAFF.

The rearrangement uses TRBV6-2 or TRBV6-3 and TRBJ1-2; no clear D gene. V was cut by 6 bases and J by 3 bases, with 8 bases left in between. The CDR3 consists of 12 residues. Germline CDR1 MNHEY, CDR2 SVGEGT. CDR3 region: CASRGLDYGYTF. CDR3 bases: TGTGCCAGCAGAGGGCTTGACTATGGCTACACCTTC.

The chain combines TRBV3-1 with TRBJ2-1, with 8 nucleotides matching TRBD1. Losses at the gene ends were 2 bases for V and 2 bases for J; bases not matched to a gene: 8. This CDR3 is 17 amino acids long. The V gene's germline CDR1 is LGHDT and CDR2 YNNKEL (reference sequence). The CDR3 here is CASSQRTGSGPYNEQFF. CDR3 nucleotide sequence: TGTGCCAGCAGCCAAAGGACAGGGTCGGGTCCCTACAATGAGCAGTTCTTC.

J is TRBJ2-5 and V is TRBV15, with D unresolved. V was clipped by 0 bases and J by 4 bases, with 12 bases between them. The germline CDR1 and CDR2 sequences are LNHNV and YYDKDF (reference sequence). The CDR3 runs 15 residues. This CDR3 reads CATSRDRPGRETQYF. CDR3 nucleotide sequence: TGTGCCACCAGCAGAGATCGGCCAGGCCGAGAGACCCAGTACTTC.

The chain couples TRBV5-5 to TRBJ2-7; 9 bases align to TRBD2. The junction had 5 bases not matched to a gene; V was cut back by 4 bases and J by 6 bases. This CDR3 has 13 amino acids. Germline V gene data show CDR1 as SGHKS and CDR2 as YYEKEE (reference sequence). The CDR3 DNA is TGTGCCAGCAGCGCGGGACTAGCCAGCGAGCAGTACGTC. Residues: CASSAGLASEQYV.

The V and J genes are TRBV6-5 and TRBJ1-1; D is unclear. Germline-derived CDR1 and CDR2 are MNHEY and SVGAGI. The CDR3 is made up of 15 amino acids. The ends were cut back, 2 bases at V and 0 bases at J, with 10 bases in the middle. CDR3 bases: TGTGCCAGCAGTTACGAGGGAATCATGAACACTGAAGCTTTCTTT. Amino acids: CASSYEGIMNTEAFF.

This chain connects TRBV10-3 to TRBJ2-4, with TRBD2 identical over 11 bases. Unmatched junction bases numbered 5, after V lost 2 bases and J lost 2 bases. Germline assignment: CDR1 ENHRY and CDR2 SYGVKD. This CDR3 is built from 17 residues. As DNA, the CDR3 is TGTGCCATCAGTGAGACCCTAGCGGGGGGTTCCAAAAACATTCAGTACTTC. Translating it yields CAISETLAGGSKNIQYF.

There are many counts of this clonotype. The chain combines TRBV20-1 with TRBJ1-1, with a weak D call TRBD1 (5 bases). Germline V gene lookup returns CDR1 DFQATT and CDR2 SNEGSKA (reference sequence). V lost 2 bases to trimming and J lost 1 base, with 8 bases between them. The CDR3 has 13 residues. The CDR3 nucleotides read TGCAGTGCTAGACCGGGACCGAACACTGAAGCTTTCTTT. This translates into CSARPGPNTEAFF.

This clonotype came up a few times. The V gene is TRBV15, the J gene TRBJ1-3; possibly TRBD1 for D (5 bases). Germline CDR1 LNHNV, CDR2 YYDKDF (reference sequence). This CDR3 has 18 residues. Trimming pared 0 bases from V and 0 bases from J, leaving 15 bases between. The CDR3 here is CATSRDLSGGNSGNTIYF. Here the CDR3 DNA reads TGTGCCACCAGCAGAGATTTATCCGGGGGTAACTCTGGAAACACCATATATTTT.

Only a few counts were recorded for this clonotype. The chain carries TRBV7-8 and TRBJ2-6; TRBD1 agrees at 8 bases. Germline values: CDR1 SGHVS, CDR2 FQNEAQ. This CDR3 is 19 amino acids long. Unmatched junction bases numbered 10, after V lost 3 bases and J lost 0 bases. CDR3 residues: CASSLDRVFQSSGANVLTF. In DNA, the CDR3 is TGTGCCAGCAGCTTGGACAGGGTTTTTCAAAGCTCTGGGGCCAACGTCCTGACTTTC.

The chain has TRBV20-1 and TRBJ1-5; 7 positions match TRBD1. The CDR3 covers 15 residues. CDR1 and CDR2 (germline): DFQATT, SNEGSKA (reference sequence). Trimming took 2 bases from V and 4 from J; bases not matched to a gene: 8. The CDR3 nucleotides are TGCAGTGCTAGACTCGTATCAGGGGGGAATCAGCCCCAGCATTTT. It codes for CSARLVSGGNQPQHF.

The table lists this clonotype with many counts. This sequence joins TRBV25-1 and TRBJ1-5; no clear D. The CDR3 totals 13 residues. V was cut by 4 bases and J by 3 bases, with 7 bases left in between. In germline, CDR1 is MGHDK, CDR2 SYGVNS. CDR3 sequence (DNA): TGTGCCAGCAGTGGTGGCTCCAATCAGCCCCAGCATTTT. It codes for CASSGGSNQPQHF.

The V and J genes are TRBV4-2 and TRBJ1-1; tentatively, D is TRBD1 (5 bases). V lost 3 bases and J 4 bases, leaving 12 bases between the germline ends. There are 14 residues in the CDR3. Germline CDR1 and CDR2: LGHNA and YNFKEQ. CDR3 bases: TGTGCCAGCAGCCAGGGAACGGGGCCCACTGAAGCTTTCTTT. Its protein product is CASSQGTGPTEAFF.

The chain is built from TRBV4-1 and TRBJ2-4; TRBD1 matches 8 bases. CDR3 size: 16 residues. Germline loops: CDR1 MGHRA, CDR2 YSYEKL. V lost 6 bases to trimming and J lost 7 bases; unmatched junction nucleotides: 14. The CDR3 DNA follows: TGCGCCAGCAGGCCCTACGAGGGACAGGCGGCGAACATTCAGTACTTC. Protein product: CASRPYEGQAANIQYF.

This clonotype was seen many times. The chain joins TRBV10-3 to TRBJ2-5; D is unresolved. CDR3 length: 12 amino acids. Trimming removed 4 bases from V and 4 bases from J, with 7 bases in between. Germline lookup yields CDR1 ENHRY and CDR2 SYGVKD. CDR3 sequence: CAISAVAETQYF. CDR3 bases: TGTGCCATCAGTGCAGTGGCAGAGACCCAGTACTTC.

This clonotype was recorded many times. In nucleotides, the CDR3 is TGTGCCAGCAGCCGGGATCGATCCTACGAGCAGTACTTC. Translated: CASSRDRSYEQYF. The V gene is TRBV3-1, the J gene TRBJ2-7; D not certain. There are 13 residues in the CDR3. CDR1 LGHDT and CDR2 YNNKEL come from the germline V gene (reference sequence). The ends were cut back, 4 bases at V and 1 base at J, with 8 bases in the middle.

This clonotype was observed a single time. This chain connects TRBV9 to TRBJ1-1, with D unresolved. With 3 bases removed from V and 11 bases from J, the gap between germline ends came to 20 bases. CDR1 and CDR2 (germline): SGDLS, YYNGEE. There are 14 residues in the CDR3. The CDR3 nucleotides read TGTGCCAGCAGCGCCTCCCTAGACTCCTATAACGCTTTCTTT. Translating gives CASSASLDSYNAFF.

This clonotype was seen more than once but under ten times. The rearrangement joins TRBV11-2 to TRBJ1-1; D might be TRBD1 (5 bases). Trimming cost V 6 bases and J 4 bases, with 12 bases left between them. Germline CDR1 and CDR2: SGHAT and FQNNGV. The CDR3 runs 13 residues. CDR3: CASSGGPGTEAFF. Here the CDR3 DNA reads TGTGCCAGCAGTGGGGGTCCGGGCACTGAAGCTTTCTTT.

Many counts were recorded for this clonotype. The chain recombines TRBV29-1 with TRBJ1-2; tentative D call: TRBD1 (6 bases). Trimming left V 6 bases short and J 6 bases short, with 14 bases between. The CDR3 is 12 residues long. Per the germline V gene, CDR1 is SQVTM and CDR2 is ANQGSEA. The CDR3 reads CSVIQGYDGYTF. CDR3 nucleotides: TGCAGCGTGATACAGGGATATGATGGCTACACCTTC. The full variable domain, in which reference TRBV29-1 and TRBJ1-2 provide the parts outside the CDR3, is SAVISQKPSRDICQRGTSLTIQCQVDSQVTMMFWYRQQPGQSLTLIATANQGSEATYESGFVIDKFPISRPNLTFSTLTVSNMSPEDSSIYLCSVIQGYDGYTFGSGTRLTVV.

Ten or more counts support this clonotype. The CDR3 nucleotides read TGTGCCAGCAGCTTAGAAGGGGGCCGGACTGAAGCTTTCTTT. Translation: CASSLEGGRTEAFF. The chain links TRBV7-9 to TRBJ1-1; 7 nucleotides align to TRBD1. V was pared by 1 base and J by 5 bases, with 4 bases of the junction left unmatched. Germline values: CDR1 SEHNR, CDR2 FQNEAQ (reference sequence). This CDR3 region has 14 residues.

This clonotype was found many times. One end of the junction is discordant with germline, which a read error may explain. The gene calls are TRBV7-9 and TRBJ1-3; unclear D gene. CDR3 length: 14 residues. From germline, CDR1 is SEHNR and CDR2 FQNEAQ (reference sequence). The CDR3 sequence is CASSLVSSGNTIYF. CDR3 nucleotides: TGTGCCAGCAGTTTAGTTAGCTCTGGAAACACCATATATTTT.

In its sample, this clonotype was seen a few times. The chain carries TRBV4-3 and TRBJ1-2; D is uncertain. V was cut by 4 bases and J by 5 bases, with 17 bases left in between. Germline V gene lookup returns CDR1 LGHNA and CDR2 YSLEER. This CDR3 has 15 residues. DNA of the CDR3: TGCGCCAGCAGCCGGGGTGAGACAAGCGGATATGGCTACACCTTC. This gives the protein CASSRGETSGYGYTF.